This T cell receptor (beta chain) was recovered during a study of CD8+ T cells in alopecia areata. Study-level information: After 6 to 18 months of tofacitinib, follow-up continued 6 months off drug. Disease severity was quantified as SALT score of affected scalp area.

Notes on this clone: What it binds is not known.

Trimming stripped 3 bases from V and 2 bases from J, with 14 bases between. CDR1 and CDR2 from the germline V gene are MNHNS and SASEGT. The CDR3 spans 16 residues. cDNA reverse transcribed from extracted RNA served as the sequencing template. The protocol was immunoSEQ multiplex PCR, while the TCRdb copy is restricted to in-frame clones and leaves out a portion. This table holds 200,000 or so clones, 35% to 40% found once. Treatment here: oral pan-JAK inhibitor, 5-10 mg twice daily. Sorted populations comprised CD4+ and CD8+ T cells obtained from PBMCs. Study-wide points: Numerous expanded lesional clones remained in scalp and blood during tofacitinib.

The chain recombines TRBV6-1 with TRBJ1-5; TRBD1 might be the D (5 bases). The sequence was obtained from a human donor with alopecia areata. This specimen consisted of CD4+ T cells sorted from blood, obtained around week 31, from a patient treated with tofacitinib. The CDR3 DNA reads TGTGCCAGCAGTGAGATCGCCAGGGTACGCAATCAGCCCCAGCATTTT. It is translated as CASSEIARVRNQPQHF.